This T cell receptor beta chain was profiled in a study of control samples from healthy donors and cancer patients. Assay: immunoSEQ multiplex PCR; the TCRdb copy retains only in-frame clones and omits some. The sample has around 80,000 clones; about 88% are singletons. This TCR was sampled from a woman aged 45-65 years in good health. Sequenced sample: blood.

CDR3 in DNA: TGTGCCAGCAGTTTTCAGACTAATGAAAAACTGTTTTTT. It translates to CASSFQTNEKLFF. The rearrangement joins TRBV27 to TRBJ1-4; D is undetermined. This CDR3 is built from 13 residues. Germline V gene data show CDR1 as MNHEY and CDR2 as SMNVEV (reference sequence). Trimming shortened V by 3 bases and J by 2 bases, and 4 bases separated the two germline ends. The variable domain in full, completed from reference TRBV27 and TRBJ1-4, reads EAQVTQNPRYLITVTGKKLTVTCSQNMNHEYMSWYRQDPGLGLRQIYYSMNVEVTDKGDVPEGYKVSRKEKRNFPLILESPSPNQTSLYFCASSFQTNEKLFFGSGTQLSVL.